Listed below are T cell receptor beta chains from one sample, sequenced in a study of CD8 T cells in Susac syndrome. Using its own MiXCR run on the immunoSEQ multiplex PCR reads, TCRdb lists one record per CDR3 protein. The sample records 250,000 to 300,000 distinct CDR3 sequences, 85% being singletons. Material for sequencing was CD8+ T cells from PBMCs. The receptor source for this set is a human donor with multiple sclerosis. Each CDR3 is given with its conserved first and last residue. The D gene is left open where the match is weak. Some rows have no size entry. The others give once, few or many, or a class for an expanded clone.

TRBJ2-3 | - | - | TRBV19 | TGTGCCAGTAGTTTAGCGGCAACGGACACAGATACGCAGTATTTT | CASSLAATDTDTQYF
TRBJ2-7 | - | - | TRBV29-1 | TGCAGCGTTGTAGGTTCCCTCGGATCCTACGAGCAGTACTTC | CSVVGSLGSYEQYF
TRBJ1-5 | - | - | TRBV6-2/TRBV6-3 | TGTGCCAGCAGCCTCTTCGACAGCCCCATTAGCAATCAGCCCCAGCATTTT | CASSLFDSPISNQPQHF
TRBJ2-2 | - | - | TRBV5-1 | TGCGCCAGCAGCTTGATCGGTTCCGGGGAGCTGTTTTTT | CASSLIGSGELFF
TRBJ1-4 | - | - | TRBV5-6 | TGTGCCAGCAGCTTGGTCAGGTCGGGAGAAACTAATGAAAAACTGTTTTTT | CASSLVRSGETNEKLFF
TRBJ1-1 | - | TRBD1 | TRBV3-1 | TGTGCCAGCAGCCAAGATTTCCCGACAGGGTGGGTAAACACTGAAGCTTTCTTT | CASSQDFPTGWVNTEAFF
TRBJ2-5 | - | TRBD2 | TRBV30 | TGTGCCTGGAGTGTAGGGGCGGGAGAAGAGACCCAGTACTTC | CAWSVGAGEETQYF
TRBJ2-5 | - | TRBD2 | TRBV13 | TGTGCCAGCAGCTTGACTAGCGGGAGGGCCGGTGGGGAGACCCAGTACTTC | CASSLTSGRAGGETQYF
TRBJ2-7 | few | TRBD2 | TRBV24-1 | TGTGCCACCAGTGATTCGGGGCTAGCGGGAGCATCGCAGTACTTC | CATSDSGLAGASQYF
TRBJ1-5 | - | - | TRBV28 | TGTGCCAGCAATCAAGGGGGGAATCAGCCCCAGCATTTT | CASNQGGNQPQHF
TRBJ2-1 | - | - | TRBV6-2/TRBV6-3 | TGTGCCAGCAGTTACGGGCTCCACAATGAGCAGTTCTTC | CASSYGLHNEQFF
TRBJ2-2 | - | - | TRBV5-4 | TGTGCCAGCAGGGCAGACACCTCGGACACCGGGGAGCTGTTTTTT | CASRADTSDTGELFF
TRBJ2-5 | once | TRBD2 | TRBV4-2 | TGTGCCAGCAGCCGAGAAACTAGCGTTGAGACCCAGTACTTC | CASSRETSVETQYF
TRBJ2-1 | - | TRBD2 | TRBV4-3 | TGCGCCAGCAGCCCCGGAACGGGACTATCGCCTTATGAGCAGTTCTTC | CASSPGTGLSPYEQFF
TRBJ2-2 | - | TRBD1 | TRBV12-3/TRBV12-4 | TGTGCCAGCAGTGGGGAGGGACAGGGCTTCACCGGGGAGCTGTTTTTT | CASSGEGQGFTGELFF
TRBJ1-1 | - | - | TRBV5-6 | TGTGCCAGCAGCTTGGCCGGGATCACTGAAGCTTTCTTT | CASSLAGITEAFF
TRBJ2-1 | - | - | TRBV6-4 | TGTGCCAGCAGTCTAACGGCCTCTAGCGCAAACTACAATGAGCAGTTCTTC | CASSLTASSANYNEQFF
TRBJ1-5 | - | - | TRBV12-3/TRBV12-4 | TGTGCCAGCAGTATCAATAGCAATCAGCCCCAGCATTTT | CASSINSNQPQHF
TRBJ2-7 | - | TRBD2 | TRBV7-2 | TGTGCCAGCACGCGAGCGGGAAGGCACGAGCAGTACTTC | CASTRAGRHEQYF
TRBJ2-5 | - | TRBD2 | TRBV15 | TGTGCCACCAGCAGTGGATTGGGGGAGGGCCAAAAGACCCAGTACTTC | CATSSGLGEGQKTQYF
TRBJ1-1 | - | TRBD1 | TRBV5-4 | TGTGCCAGCAGCGGGGGACAGGAAGCTTTCTTT | CASSGGQEAFF
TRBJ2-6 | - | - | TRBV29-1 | TGCAGCGTTGAAGGGAGCTCTGGGGCCAACGTCCTGACTTTC | CSVEGSSGANVLTF
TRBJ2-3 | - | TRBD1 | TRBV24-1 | TGTGCCACCAGTGATTTGCAACCAGGGGGAAGGTCCGATACGCAGTATTTT | CATSDLQPGGRSDTQYF
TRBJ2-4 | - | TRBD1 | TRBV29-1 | TGCAGCGTTGAAGCCGGACAGGGAAAAAACATTCAGTACTTC | CSVEAGQGKNIQYF
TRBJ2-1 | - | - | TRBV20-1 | TGCAGTGCTAGAGATCGACTAGGACTGTACAATGAGCAGTTCTTC | CSARDRLGLYNEQFF